Sequencing of this T cell receptor beta chain was carried out in a study of T-cell reconstitution after alpha-beta-depleted transplantation in children. This CDR3 contains 15 residues. Germline V gives CDR1 ENHRY, CDR2 SYGVKD. V was pared by 3 bases and J by 0 bases, with 9 bases between. In its sample, this clonotype was seen many times. Preparing the TCRbeta library involved the use of unique molecular identifiers. TCRdb reprocessed the PCR reads with MiXCR, giving one entry per CDR3 protein. Here the sample spans 200,000 to 300,000 distinct CDR3 sequences, more than 10% being singletons. The chain carries TRBV10-3 and TRBJ1-5; no reliable D call. This clonotype was obtained from a human donor who donated a stem cell graft to a child with acute lymphoblastic leukemia. The source material was PBMCs from the stem cell graft donor, sampled from the stem cell graft. This CDR3 is CAISEQHHSNQPQHF. DNA of the CDR3: TGTGCCATCAGTGAACAGCACCATAGCAATCAGCCCCAGCATTTT.